This T cell receptor (beta chain) was sequenced for a study of patients and donors after allogeneic stem cell transplantation. MiXCR, run by TCRdb on the RT-PCR reads, gives a single entry per CDR3 protein. In the table there are approximately 99,000 distinct CDR3 sequences, approximately 35% of which are singletons. The receptor was derived from a human donor who was either an allogeneic HSCT recipient or a stem cell or donor lymphocyte infusion donor (not recorded which). It is not recorded whose cells these are; they may come from a transplant donor. Sequences were obtained from blood, either unsorted or a sorted T cell fraction (not recorded which).

Here the CDR3 DNA reads TGTGCCAGCAAGGCCACAGGGAACACCGGGGAGCTGTTTTTT. Its protein product is CASKATGNTGELFF. V and J are TRBV6-5 and TRBJ2-2, with TRBD1 as a possible D gene (5 bases). Trimming pared 7 bases from V and 1 base from J, leaving 10 bases between. This CDR3 is built from 14 residues. CDR1 is MNHEY and CDR2 is SVGAGI in the germline V gene.